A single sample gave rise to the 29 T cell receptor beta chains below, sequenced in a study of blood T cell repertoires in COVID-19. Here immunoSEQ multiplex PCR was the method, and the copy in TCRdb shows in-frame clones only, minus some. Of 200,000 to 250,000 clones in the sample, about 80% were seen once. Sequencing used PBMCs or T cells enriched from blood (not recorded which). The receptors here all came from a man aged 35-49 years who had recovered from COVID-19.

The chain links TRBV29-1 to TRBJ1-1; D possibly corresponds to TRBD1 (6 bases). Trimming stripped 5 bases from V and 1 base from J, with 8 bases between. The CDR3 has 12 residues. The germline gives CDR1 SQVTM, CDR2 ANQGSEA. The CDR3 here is CSVNRANTEAFF. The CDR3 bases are TGCAGCGTTAACAGGGCGAACACTGAAGCTTTCTTT.

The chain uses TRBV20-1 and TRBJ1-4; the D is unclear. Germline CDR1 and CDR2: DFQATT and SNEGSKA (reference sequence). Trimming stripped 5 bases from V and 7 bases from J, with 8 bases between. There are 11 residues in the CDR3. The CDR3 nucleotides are TGCAGTGCTCCCCCCCTTGAAAAACTGTTTTTT. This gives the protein CSAPPLEKLFF.

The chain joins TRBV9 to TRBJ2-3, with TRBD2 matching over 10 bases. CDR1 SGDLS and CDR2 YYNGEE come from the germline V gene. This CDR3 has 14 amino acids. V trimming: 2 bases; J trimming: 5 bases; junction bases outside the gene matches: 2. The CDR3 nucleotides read TGTGCCAGCAGCGTCCCTAGCGGGGGAGATACGCAGTATTTT. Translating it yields CASSVPSGGDTQYF. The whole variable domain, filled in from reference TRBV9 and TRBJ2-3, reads DSGVTQTPKHLITATGQRVTLRCSPRSGDLSVYWYQQSLDQGLQFLIQYYNGEERAKGNILERFSAQQFPDLHSELNLSSLELGDSALYFCASSVPSGGDTQYFGPGTRLTVL.

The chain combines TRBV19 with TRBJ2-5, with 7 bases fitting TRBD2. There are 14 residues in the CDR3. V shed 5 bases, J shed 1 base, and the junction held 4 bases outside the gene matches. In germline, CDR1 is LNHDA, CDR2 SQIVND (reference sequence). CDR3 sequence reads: CASSSRTSQETQYF. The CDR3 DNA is TGTGCCAGTAGTTCGCGGACTAGCCAAGAGACCCAGTACTTC.

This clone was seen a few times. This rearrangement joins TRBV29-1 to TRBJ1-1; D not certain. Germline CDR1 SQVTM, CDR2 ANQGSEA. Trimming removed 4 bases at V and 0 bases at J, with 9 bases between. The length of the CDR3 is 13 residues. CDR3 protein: CSVVEGMNTEAFF. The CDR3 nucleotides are TGCAGCGTTGTGGAGGGCATGAACACTGAAGCTTTCTTT.

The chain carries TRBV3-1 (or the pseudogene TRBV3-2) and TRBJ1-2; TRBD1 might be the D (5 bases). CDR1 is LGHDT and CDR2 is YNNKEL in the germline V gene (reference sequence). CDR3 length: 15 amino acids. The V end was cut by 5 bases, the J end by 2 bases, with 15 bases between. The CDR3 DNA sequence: TGTGCCAGCAGCTCCTACGTGGAGGGGAACTATGGCTACACCTTC. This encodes CASSSYVEGNYGYTF.

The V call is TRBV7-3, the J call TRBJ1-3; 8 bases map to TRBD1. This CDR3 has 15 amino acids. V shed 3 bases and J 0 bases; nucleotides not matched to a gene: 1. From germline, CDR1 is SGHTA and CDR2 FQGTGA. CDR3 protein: CASSLGTGSGNTIYF. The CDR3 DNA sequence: TGTGCCAGCAGCTTGGGGACAGGCTCTGGAAACACCATATATTTT.

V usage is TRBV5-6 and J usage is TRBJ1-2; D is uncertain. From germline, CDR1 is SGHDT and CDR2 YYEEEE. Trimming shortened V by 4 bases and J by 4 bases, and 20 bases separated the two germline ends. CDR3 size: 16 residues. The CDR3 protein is CASSATVTSDFYGYTF. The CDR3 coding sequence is TGTGCCAGCAGCGCCACCGTAACTTCCGATTTCTATGGCTACACCTTC.

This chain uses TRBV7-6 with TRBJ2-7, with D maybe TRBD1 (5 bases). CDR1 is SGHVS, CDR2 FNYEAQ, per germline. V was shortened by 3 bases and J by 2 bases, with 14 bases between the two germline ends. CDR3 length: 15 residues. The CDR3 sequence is CASSLGPTFTYEQYF. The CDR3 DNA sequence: TGTGCCAGCAGCTTGGGGCCGACGTTCACCTACGAGCAGTACTTC.

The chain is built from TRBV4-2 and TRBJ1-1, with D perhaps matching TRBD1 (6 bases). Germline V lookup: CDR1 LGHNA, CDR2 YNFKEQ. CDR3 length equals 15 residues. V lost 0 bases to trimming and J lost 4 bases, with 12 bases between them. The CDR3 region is CASSQDEGEGTEAFF. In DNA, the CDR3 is TGTGCCAGCAGCCAAGACGAGGGGGAAGGCACTGAAGCTTTCTTT.

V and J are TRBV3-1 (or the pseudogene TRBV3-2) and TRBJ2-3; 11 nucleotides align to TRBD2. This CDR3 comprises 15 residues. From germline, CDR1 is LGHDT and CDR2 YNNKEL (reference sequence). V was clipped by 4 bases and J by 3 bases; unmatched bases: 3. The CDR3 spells CASSLGTSGTDTQYF. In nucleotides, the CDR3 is TGTGCCAGCAGCCTAGGGACTAGCGGAACAGATACGCAGTATTTT.

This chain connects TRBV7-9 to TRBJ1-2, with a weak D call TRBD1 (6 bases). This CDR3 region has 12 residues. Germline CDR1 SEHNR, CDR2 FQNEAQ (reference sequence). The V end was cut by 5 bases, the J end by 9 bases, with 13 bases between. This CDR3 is CASSIPQGSYTF. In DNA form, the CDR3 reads TGTGCCAGCAGCATTCCACAGGGAAGCTACACCTTC.

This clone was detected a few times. Written as DNA, the CDR3 is TGTGCCAGCTCACCATCCCGGGACAGGGTAGAAAAACTGTTTTTT. This encodes CASSPSRDRVEKLFF. The V call is TRBV18, the J call TRBJ1-4; 9 bases are a match to TRBD1. The germline CDR1 and CDR2 sequences are KGHSH and LQKENI. The junction had 6 bases not matched to a gene; V was cut back by 2 bases and J by 8 bases. The CDR3 runs to 15 residues.

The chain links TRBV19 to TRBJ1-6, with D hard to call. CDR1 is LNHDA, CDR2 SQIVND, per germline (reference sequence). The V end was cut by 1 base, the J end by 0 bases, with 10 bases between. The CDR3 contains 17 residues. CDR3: CASSIGGRSSYNSPLHF. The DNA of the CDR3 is TGTGCCAGTAGTATAGGCGGCAGAAGCTCCTATAATTCACCCCTCCACTTT.

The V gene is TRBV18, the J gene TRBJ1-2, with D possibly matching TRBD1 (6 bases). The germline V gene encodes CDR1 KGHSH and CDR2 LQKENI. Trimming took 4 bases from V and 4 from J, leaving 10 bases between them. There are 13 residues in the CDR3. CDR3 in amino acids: CASSQGESYGYTF. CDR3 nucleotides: TGTGCCAGCTCACAGGGGGAATCCTATGGCTACACCTTC.

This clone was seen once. CDR3 sequence (DNA): TGTGCCAGCAGTTCTAGACAGGGGTTAACAGATACGCAGTATTTT. It codes for CASSSRQGLTDTQYF. The chain joins TRBV27 to TRBJ2-3; TRBD1 matches 8 bases. Germline V lookup: CDR1 MNHEY, CDR2 SMNVEV (reference sequence). V lost 4 bases and J lost 3; bases outside the gene matches: 6. The CDR3 length is 15 residues.

CDR3 residues: CASSLGQLSNQPQHF. CDR3 DNA: TGTGCCAGCAGCTTGGGACAGCTTAGCAATCAGCCCCAGCATTTT. The chain links TRBV6-5 to TRBJ1-5; TRBD1 matches at 7 bases. The germline V gene encodes CDR1 MNHEY and CDR2 SVGAGI. With V trimmed by 6 bases and J by 0 bases, 5 bases remained unmatched. The CDR3 consists of 15 residues.

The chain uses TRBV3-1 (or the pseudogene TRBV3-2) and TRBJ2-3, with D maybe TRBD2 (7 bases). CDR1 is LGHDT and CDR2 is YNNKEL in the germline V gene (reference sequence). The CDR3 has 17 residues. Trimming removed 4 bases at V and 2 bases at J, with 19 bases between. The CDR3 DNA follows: TGTGCCAGCAGCCTTCAAAAGGGGGGGGTGGCCACAGATACGCAGTATTTT. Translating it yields CASSLQKGGVATDTQYF.

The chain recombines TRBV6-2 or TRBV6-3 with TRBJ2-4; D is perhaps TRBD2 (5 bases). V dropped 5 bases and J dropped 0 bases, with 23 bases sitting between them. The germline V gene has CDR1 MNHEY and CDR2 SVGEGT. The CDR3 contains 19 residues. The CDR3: CASSRLEGVSNLAKNIQYF. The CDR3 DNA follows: TGTGCCAGCAGTAGGTTAGAGGGTGTCTCGAACCTAGCCAAAAACATTCAGTACTTC.

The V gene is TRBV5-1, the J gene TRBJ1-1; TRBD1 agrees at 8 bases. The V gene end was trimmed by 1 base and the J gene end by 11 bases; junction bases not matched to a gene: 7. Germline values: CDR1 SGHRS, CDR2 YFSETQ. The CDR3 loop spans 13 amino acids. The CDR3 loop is CASSLNGQGAAFF. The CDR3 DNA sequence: TGCGCCAGCAGCTTGAACGGGCAGGGGGCGGCTTTCTTT.

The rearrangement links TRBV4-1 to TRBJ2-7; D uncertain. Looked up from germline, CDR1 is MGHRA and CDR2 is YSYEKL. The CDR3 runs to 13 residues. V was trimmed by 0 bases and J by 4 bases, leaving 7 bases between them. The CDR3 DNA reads TGCGCCAGCAGCCAAGATAGGAGATACGAGCAGTACTTC. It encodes CASSQDRRYEQYF.

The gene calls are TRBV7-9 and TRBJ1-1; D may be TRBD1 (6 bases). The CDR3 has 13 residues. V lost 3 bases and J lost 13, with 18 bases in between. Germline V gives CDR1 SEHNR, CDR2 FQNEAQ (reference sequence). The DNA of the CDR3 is TGTGCCAGCAGCTTCTCAGGGGCCACCTCAGGTTTCTTT. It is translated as CASSFSGATSGFF.

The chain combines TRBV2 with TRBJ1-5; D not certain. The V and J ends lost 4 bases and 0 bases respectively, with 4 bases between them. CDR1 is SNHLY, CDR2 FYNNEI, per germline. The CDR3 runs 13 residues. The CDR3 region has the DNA TGTGCCAGCAGTGCGTATAGCAATCAGCCCCAGCATTTT. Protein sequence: CASSAYSNQPQHF.

The chain's CDR3 is CAISESDRGNQPQHF. The CDR3 DNA is TGTGCCATCAGTGAGTCCGACAGGGGGAATCAGCCCCAGCATTTT. The gene calls are TRBV10-3 and TRBJ1-5; 9 bases align to TRBD1. The germline gives CDR1 ENHRY, CDR2 SYGVKD. This CDR3 spans 15 amino acids. V shed 0 bases, J shed 4 bases, and the junction held 1 base outside the gene matches.

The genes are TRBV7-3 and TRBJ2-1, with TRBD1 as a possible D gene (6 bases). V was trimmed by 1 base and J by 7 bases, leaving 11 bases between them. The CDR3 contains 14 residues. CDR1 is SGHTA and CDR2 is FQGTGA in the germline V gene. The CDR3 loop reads CASSLILGGNEQFF. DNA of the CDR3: TGTGCCAGCAGCTTAATATTAGGGGGTAATGAGCAGTTCTTC.

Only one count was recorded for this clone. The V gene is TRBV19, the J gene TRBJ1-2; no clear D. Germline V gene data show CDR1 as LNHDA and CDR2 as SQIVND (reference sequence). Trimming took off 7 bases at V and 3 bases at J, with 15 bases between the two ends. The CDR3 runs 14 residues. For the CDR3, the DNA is TGTGCCAGTAAATCTGGGAGCCTACACTATGGCTACACCTTC. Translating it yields CASKSGSLHYGYTF.

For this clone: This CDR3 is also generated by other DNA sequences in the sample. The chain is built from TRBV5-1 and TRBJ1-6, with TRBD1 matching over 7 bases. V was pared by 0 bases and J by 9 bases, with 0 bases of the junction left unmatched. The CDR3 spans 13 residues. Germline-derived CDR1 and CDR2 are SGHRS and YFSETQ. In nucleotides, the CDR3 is TGCGCCAGCAGCTTGGACAGGGGTTCACCCCTCCACTTT. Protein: CASSLDRGSPLHF.

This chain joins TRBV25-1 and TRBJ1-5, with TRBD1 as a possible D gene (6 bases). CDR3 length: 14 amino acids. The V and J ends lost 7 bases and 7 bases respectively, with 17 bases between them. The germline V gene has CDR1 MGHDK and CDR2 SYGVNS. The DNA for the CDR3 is TGTGCCAGCAAGTTGTACAGGGTTCCCCAGCCCCAGCATTTT. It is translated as CASKLYRVPQPQHF.

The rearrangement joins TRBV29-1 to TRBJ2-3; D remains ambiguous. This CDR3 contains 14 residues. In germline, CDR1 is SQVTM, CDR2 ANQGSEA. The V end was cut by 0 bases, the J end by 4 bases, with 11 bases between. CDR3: CSVEDEWRPDTQYF. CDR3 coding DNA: TGCAGCGTTGAAGATGAGTGGCGGCCAGATACGCAGTATTTT.